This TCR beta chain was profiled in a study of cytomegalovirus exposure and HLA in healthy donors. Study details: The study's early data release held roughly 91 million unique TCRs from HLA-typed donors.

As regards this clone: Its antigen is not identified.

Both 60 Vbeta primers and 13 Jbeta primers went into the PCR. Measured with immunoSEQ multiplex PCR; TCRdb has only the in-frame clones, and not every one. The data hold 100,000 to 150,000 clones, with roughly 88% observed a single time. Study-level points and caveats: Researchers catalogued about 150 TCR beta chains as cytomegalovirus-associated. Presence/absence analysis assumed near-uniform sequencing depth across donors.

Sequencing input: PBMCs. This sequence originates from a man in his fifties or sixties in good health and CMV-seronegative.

In DNA form, the CDR3 reads TGTGCCAGCAGCCCCCCCGGGCTAGCGGGGGGGGTGACCGGGGAGCTGTTTTTT. It yields the protein CASSPPGLAGGVTGELFF. The rearrangement uses TRBV5-4 and TRBJ2-2, with 12 bases identical to TRBD2. The trim removed 4 bases at V and 5 bases at J, leaving 12 bases unmatched. The germline CDR1 and CDR2 sequences are SGHNT and YYREEE (reference sequence). CDR3 size: 18 residues.